The 32 T cell receptor beta chains below were found in one sample sequenced in a study of blood T cell repertoires in COVID-19. Measured with immunoSEQ multiplex PCR; TCRdb has only the in-frame clones, and not every one. The data show hundreds of thousands of clones, roughly 86% seen once. Sequenced sample: peripheral blood. These receptors originate from a woman in her 30s with COVID-19, enrolled during active disease.

V gene TRBV3-1 (or the pseudogene TRBV3-2) combines with J gene TRBJ2-3; no definite D call. The CDR3 is 15 amino acids. V was shortened by 1 base and J by 0 bases, with 8 bases between the two germline ends. CDR1 and CDR2 from the germline V gene are LGHDT and YNNKEL (reference sequence). For the CDR3, the DNA is TGTGCCAGCAGCCAAGTGGCCAGGAGCACAGATACGCAGTATTTT. Its translation is CASSQVARSTDTQYF.

The rearrangement joins TRBV29-1 to TRBJ1-1; D may be TRBD1 (5 bases). Germline V CDR1 and CDR2: SQVTM, ANQGSEA. The V end lost 1 base, the J end lost 4 bases, and 10 bases lay between the germline ends. CDR3 length: 13 amino acids. The CDR3 DNA sequence: TGCAGCGTTGAAGGTTCCGGGGGCACTGAAGCTTTCTTT. Translation gives CSVEGSGGTEAFF.

This clone was seen just once. The chain recombines TRBV5-5 with TRBJ1-1, with D tentatively TRBD1 (5 bases). The germline CDR1 and CDR2 sequences are SGHKS and YYEKEE (reference sequence). With 0 bases removed from V and 9 bases from J, the gap between germline ends came to 12 bases. This CDR3 is 13 amino acids long. The CDR3 loop reads CASSLGRQTQAFF. The CDR3 region has the DNA TGTGCCAGCAGCTTGGGGAGACAGACGCAAGCTTTCTTT.

The chain is built from TRBV5-4 and TRBJ2-3; tentative D call: TRBD2 (6 bases). Trimming took off 1 base at V and 5 bases at J, with 8 bases between the two ends. The germline V gene has CDR1 SGHNT and CDR2 YYREEE (reference sequence). CDR3 length equals 13 residues. CDR3 sequence (DNA): TGTGCCAGCAGCTTGTGGGGGGAAGATACGCAGTATTTT. This translates into CASSLWGEDTQYF.

The chain is built from TRBV27 and TRBJ2-1; D may be TRBD1 (8 bases). This CDR3 region has 18 residues. The germline V gene encodes CDR1 MNHEY and CDR2 SMNVEV (reference sequence). Trimming pared 6 bases from V and 0 bases from J, leaving 21 bases between. Here the CDR3 reads CASRGRVHRGGSYNEQFF. The DNA of the CDR3 is TGTGCCAGCAGAGGTCGGGTTCACAGGGGGGGCTCCTACAATGAGCAGTTCTTC.

This sequence joins TRBV11-2 and TRBJ2-5, with 11 bases matching TRBD2. The CDR3 covers 17 residues. Germline V gives CDR1 SGHAT, CDR2 FQNNGV. The V segment lost 3 bases and the J segment 4 bases; nucleotides outside the gene matches: 10. The CDR3 region has the DNA TGTGCCAGCAGCTTGGGGTATATAGCGGGGGGGCCAGAGACCCAGTACTTC. Translation: CASSLGYIAGGPETQYF. The full variable domain, with the rest looked up from reference TRBV11-2 and TRBJ2-5, is EAGVAQSPRYKIIEKRQSVAFWCNPISGHATLYWYQQILGQGPKLLIQFQNNGVVDDSQLPKDRFSAERLKGVDSTLKIQPAKLEDSAVYLCASSLGYIAGGPETQYFGPGTRLLVL.

V and J are TRBV2 and TRBJ1-5; no clear D. Germline V gene lookup returns CDR1 SNHLY and CDR2 FYNNEI. V was cut by 3 bases and J by 4 bases, with 7 bases left in between. This CDR3 has 13 amino acids. This CDR3 reads CASSEWANQPQHF. The CDR3 DNA is TGTGCCAGCAGTGAGTGGGCAAATCAGCCCCAGCATTTT.

The CDR3 reads CAWSIGSSGGNEQFF. The CDR3 bases are TGTGCCTGGAGTATAGGGTCTAGCGGGGGTAATGAGCAGTTCTTC. This chain joins TRBV30 and TRBJ2-1; TRBD2 agrees at 10 bases. CDR1 is GTSNPN and CDR2 is SVGIG in the germline V gene (reference sequence). Trimming took 2 bases from V and 7 from J; bases not matched to a gene: 8. CDR3 length: 15 amino acids.

Written as DNA, the CDR3 is TGTGCCTGGAGGGCAGTGAACACCGGGGAGCTGTTTTTT. The encoded protein is CAWRAVNTGELFF. V gene TRBV30 combines with J gene TRBJ2-2; D unclear. This CDR3 has 13 residues. Germline CDR1 GTSNPN, CDR2 SVGIG (reference sequence). Trimming removed 3 bases from V and 1 base from J, with 6 bases in between.

This sequence joins TRBV10-3 and TRBJ1-6; D uncertain. The CDR3 has 15 amino acids. V lost 6 bases and J 2 bases, leaving 11 bases between the germline ends. Germline V CDR1 and CDR2: ENHRY, SYGVKD. The CDR3 reads CAIRGERTYNSPLHF. The CDR3 DNA follows: TGTGCCATCAGGGGAGAAAGAACCTATAATTCACCCCTCCACTTT.

The chain couples TRBV9 to TRBJ1-6; a possible D gene is TRBD1 (6 bases). CDR1 is SGDLS and CDR2 is YYNGEE in the germline V gene. V was shortened by 8 bases and J by 7 bases, with 13 bases between the two germline ends. The CDR3 is 13 amino acids. The CDR3 sequence is CASNRVNNSPLHF. In nucleotides, the CDR3 is TGTGCCAGTAACAGGGTCAACAATTCACCCCTCCACTTT.

DNA of the CDR3: TGTGCCAGCAGTTTAGGGGCAGGGGGTAGCTATGGCTACACCTTC. This translates into CASSLGAGGSYGYTF. This rearrangement joins TRBV28 to TRBJ1-2; TRBD1 matches 7 bases. Germline V lookup: CDR1 MDHEN, CDR2 SYDVKM. CDR3 length: 15 amino acids. V dropped 2 bases and J dropped 4; count of bases not matched to a gene: 7.

This rearrangement joins TRBV15 to TRBJ2-3, with TRBD2 matching over 9 bases. CDR1 is LNHNV, CDR2 YYDKDF, per germline (reference sequence). The trim removed 0 bases at V and 4 bases at J, leaving 11 bases unmatched. The CDR3 spans 18 residues. CDR3 in DNA: TGTGCCACCAGCAGAGATTTCATCAGCGGGGGGCGGTCAGATACGCAGTATTTT. Translation gives CATSRDFISGGRSDTQYF.

This chain links TRBV28 with TRBJ1-1; D uncertain. Germline CDR1 MDHEN, CDR2 SYDVKM. This CDR3 is 11 amino acids long. V was clipped by 6 bases and J by 1 base, with 3 bases between them. For the CDR3, the DNA is TGTGCCAGCAGACAGAACACTGAAGCTTTCTTT. The encoded protein is CASRQNTEAFF.

This clone was detected only once. The CDR3 sequence: CATSKGTVNQPQHF. The CDR3 region has the DNA TGTGCCACCAGCAAGGGGACAGTAAATCAGCCCCAGCATTTT. The rearrangement uses TRBV15 and TRBJ1-5, with 7 bases that match TRBD1. J lost 4 bases, V lost 4 bases, and 4 bases had no gene match. The CDR3 length is 14 residues. Per germline, CDR1 LNHNV and CDR2 YYDKDF (reference sequence).

The DNA for the CDR3 is TGTGCCGTTACAGGGGCGGGCGATGAAAAACTGTTTTTT. Translating it yields CAVTGAGDEKLFF. The chain is built from TRBV12-3 or TRBV12-4 and TRBJ1-4; 7 bases align to TRBD1. The ends lost 11 bases at V and 6 bases at J; junction bases unmatched: 9. This CDR3 spans 13 amino acids.

This chain uses TRBV10-2 with TRBJ2-1; D might be TRBD2 (6 bases). The CDR3 covers 13 residues. CDR1 and CDR2 from the germline V gene are WSHSY and SAAADI. V lost 1 base and J 11 bases, leaving 12 bases between the germline ends. CDR3 sequence: CASSELSRDKQFF. Here the CDR3 DNA reads TGCGCCAGCAGTGAGTTGTCGCGGGATAAGCAGTTCTTC.

This chain links TRBV10-1 with TRBJ1-4; no clear D gene. Trimming cost V 6 bases and J 8 bases, with 13 bases left between them. The length of the CDR3 is 13 residues. Germline CDR1 reads WNHNN; CDR2 reads SYGVQD (reference sequence). The CDR3 DNA follows: TGCGCCAGCAGCGAAAGGACGGGAGAAAAACTGTTTTTT. Translating gives CASSERTGEKLFF.

The chain employs TRBV7-2 and TRBJ2-3, with D possibly matching TRBD1 (6 bases). CDR1 is SGHTA, CDR2 FQGNSA, per germline. Trimming left V 3 bases short and J 6 bases short, with 10 bases between. The CDR3 covers 13 residues. The CDR3: CASSFRGRDTQYF. CDR3 in DNA: TGTGCCAGCAGCTTCAGGGGTAGGGATACGCAGTATTTT.

The chain combines TRBV5-5 with TRBJ2-5; 9 nucleotides match TRBD1. CDR3 length equals 14 residues. The trim removed 4 bases at V and 5 bases at J, leaving 6 bases unmatched. Germline-derived CDR1 and CDR2 are SGHKS and YYEKEE (reference sequence). The CDR3 nucleotides are TGTGCCAGCAGCCCACAGGGGGCGAGGGAGACCCAGTACTTC. Protein: CASSPQGARETQYF.

The genes are TRBV12-3 or TRBV12-4 and TRBJ2-1; possible D gene TRBD2, 6 bases. The CDR3 runs to 11 residues. V was cut by 7 bases and J by 9 bases, with 10 bases left in between. CDR3 nucleotides: TGTGCCAGCACCTTGGGGGGTGAGCAGTTCTTC. It translates to CASTLGGEQFF.

The rearrangement links TRBV10-3 to TRBJ1-2; TRBD1 aligns across 10 bases. The CDR3 has 14 residues. The V gene's germline CDR1 is ENHRY and CDR2 SYGVKD. The V and J ends lost 0 bases and 7 bases, in that order; junction bases with no gene match: 2. CDR3 region: CAISESGQGFGYTF. The CDR3 nucleotides are TGTGCCATCAGTGAGTCGGGACAGGGGTTTGGCTACACCTTC.

This rearrangement joins TRBV6-2 or TRBV6-3 to TRBJ2-1; TRBD2 aligns across 13 bases. Germline CDR1 and CDR2: MNHEY and SVGEGT. CDR3 length: 17 residues. V shed 0 bases, J shed 7 bases, and the junction held 6 bases outside the gene matches. The CDR3 bases are TGTGCCAGCAGTTACTCACTAGCGGGGGGGCCTTTAAATGAGCAGTTCTTC. Amino acid sequence: CASSYSLAGGPLNEQFF.

This clone was seen more than once but under ten times. This sequence joins TRBV18 and TRBJ1-1, with D maybe TRBD1 (6 bases). V was clipped by 3 bases and J by 5 bases, with 16 bases between them. The CDR3 covers 15 residues. The germline CDR1 and CDR2 sequences are KGHSH and LQKENI. The CDR3: CASSPLRQVDTEAFF. The CDR3 DNA reads as TGTGCCAGCTCACCGCTTAGACAGGTGGATACTGAAGCTTTCTTT.

This sequence joins TRBV4-3 and TRBJ2-2, with D perhaps TRBD2 (6 bases). V lost 1 base and J lost 1, with 10 bases in between. CDR1 is LGHNA, CDR2 YSLEER, per germline. The CDR3 is 16 residues long. CDR3 sequence: CASSQGRDLNTGELFF. DNA for the CDR3: TGCGCCAGCAGCCAAGGCCGGGACTTGAACACCGGGGAGCTGTTTTTT.

V is TRBV3-1 (or the pseudogene TRBV3-2) and J is TRBJ1-2; tentative D call: TRBD1 (5 bases). Germline CDR1 reads LGHDT; CDR2 reads YNNKEL (reference sequence). The V gene lost 5 bases and the J gene lost 3 bases, with 28 bases spanning the gap. The CDR3 length is 19 residues. CDR3 amino acids: CASSALWIRDSPGDYGYTF. Here the CDR3 DNA reads TGTGCCAGCAGCGCTTTGTGGATACGGGACTCACCGGGCGACTATGGCTACACCTTC.

This rearrangement joins TRBV15 to TRBJ1-1; 7 bases map to TRBD1. The germline V gene has CDR1 LNHNV and CDR2 YYDKDF (reference sequence). V shed 6 bases, J shed 7 bases, and the junction held 11 bases outside the gene matches. CDR3 length equals 14 residues. In DNA form, the CDR3 reads TGTGCCACCAGGAGAACAGGGGTAGCGGATGAAGCTTTCTTT. Protein: CATRRTGVADEAFF.

This clone was recorded only once. The rearrangement uses TRBV2 and TRBJ2-3, with no clear D. Germline-derived CDR1 and CDR2 are SNHLY and FYNNEI. Trimming took off 4 bases at V and 9 bases at J, with 5 bases between the two ends. This CDR3 is built from 10 residues. CDR3 DNA sequence: TGTGCCAGCAGTGTGAGCACGCAGTATTTT. Its protein is CASSVSTQYF.

The chain uses TRBV7-9 and TRBJ2-1; 10 bases fit TRBD2. V trimming: 5 bases; J trimming: 0 bases; junction bases outside the gene matches: 10. Per the germline V gene, CDR1 is SEHNR and CDR2 is FQNEAQ (reference sequence). The CDR3 is 18 residues long. CDR3 nucleotide sequence: TGTGCCAGCAGCAATAGCGGGGGGACCCTTCGCTCCTACAATGAGCAGTTCTTC. Translation gives CASSNSGGTLRSYNEQFF.

The chain carries TRBV6-2 or TRBV6-3 and TRBJ2-7, with D possibly being TRBD1 (6 bases). Germline V gene sequence: CDR1 MNHEY, CDR2 SVGEGT. Trimming shortened V by 6 bases and J by 6 bases, and 15 bases separated the two germline ends. CDR3 length: 13 residues. The CDR3 here is CASSLGTLSEQYF. The DNA of the CDR3 is TGTGCCAGCAGCCTCGGGACACTAAGCGAGCAGTACTTC.

The chain combines TRBV4-1 with TRBJ2-1, with 9 bases matching TRBD2. Per the germline V gene, CDR1 is MGHRA and CDR2 is YSYEKL. The V segment lost 1 base and the J segment 4 bases; nucleotides outside the gene matches: 5. This CDR3 has 16 residues. CDR3 protein: CASSQVSTSGYNEQFF. DNA of the CDR3: TGCGCCAGCAGCCAAGTGTCGACTAGCGGTTACAATGAGCAGTTCTTC.

The chain uses TRBV7-6 and TRBJ2-1, with D tentatively TRBD2 (5 bases). V was pared by 1 base and J by 3 bases, with 16 bases between. Germline CDR1 and CDR2: SGHVS and FNYEAQ. CDR3 length: 17 residues. The CDR3 DNA is TGTGCCAGCAGCTTAGATCTCCGGGGTTCGGGCTACAATGAGCAGTTCTTC. It yields the protein CASSLDLRGSGYNEQFF.